The clone carrying this TCR beta chain was observed many times. Its antigen is currently unknown. The data were taken from a study of Graves' ophthalmopathy and Graves' hyperthyroidism. Study information: Peripheral blood samples were taken at initial diagnosis, before any treatment. Whole-study results and caveats: Using 13 signatures, a model distinguished ophthalmopathy from stable hyperthyroidism, reaching around 88% sensitivity and approximately 80% specificity.

V gave up 4 bases and J gave up 4 bases; unmatched junction bases: 6. Germline lookup yields CDR1 SGHNT and CDR2 YYREEE (reference sequence). This CDR3 is built from 15 residues. RNA transcripts yielded amplified TCR beta CDR3 regions. Second-round multiplex PCR came after first-round RT-PCR with HTBI primers. TCRdb analysed the multiplex PCR reads with MiXCR anew, one entry per CDR3 protein. The sample lists about 220,000 distinct CDR3 sequences; about 22% were seen once. The chain links TRBV5-4 to TRBJ2-5, with 11 bases lining up with TRBD1. The sequenced material came from peripheral blood. The clonotype was recovered from a woman between 50 and 59 years old with Graves' ophthalmopathy. CDR3: CASSLTGQGGETQYF. The CDR3 coding sequence is TGTGCCAGCAGCCTAACGGGACAGGGGGGAGAGACCCAGTACTTC.